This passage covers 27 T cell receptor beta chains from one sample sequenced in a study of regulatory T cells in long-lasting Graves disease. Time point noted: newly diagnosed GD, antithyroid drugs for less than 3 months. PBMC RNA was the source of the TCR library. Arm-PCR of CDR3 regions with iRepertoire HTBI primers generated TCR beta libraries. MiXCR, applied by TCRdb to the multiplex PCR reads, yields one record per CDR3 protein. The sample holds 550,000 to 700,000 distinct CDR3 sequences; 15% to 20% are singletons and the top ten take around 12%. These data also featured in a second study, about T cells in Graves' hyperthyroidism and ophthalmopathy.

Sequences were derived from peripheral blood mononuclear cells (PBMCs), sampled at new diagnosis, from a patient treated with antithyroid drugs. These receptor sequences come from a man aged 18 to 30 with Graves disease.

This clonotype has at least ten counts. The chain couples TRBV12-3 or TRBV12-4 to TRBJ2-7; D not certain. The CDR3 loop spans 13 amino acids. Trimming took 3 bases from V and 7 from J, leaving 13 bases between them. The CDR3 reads CASSLRSLGEQYF. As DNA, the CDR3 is TGTGCCAGCAGTTTGCGATCCCTGGGGGAGCAGTACTTC.

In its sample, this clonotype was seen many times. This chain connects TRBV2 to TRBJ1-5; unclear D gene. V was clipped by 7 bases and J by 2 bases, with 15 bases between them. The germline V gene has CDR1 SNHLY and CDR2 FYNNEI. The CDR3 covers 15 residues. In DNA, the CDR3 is TGTGCCAGCACGTACATGGATTCAGGCAATCAGCCCCAGCATTTT. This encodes CASTYMDSGNQPQHF.

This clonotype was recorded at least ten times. CDR3 nucleotides: TGTGCCTGGAGTCGACAGGTCCTGACAGCCCAGCATTTT. Protein product: CAWSRQVLTAQHF. This chain links TRBV30 with TRBJ1-5; D may be TRBD1 (6 bases). The V and J ends lost 2 bases and 11 bases respectively, with 16 bases between them. This CDR3 region has 13 residues. CDR1 and CDR2 from the germline V gene are GTSNPN and SVGIG (reference sequence).

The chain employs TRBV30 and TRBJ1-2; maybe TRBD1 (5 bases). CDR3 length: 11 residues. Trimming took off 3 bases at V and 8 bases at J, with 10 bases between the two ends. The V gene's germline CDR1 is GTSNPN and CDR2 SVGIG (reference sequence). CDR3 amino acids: CAWRGARGYTF. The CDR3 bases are TGTGCCTGGAGAGGGGCTAGGGGCTACACCTTC. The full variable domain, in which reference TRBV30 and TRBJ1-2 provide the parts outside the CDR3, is SQTIHQWPATLVQPVGSPLSLECTVEGTSNPNLYWYRQAAGRGLQLLFYSVGIGQISSEVPQNLSASRPQDRQFILSSKKLLLSDSGFYLCAWRGARGYTFGSGTRLTVV.

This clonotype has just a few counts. As DNA, the CDR3 is TGTGCCAGTAGTATGGGGTTGGTCCGGGACAGCTTCTACGAGCAGTACTTC. Translating gives CASSMGLVRDSFYEQYF. The chain carries TRBV19 and TRBJ2-7; 7 positions match TRBD1. The CDR3 sequence is 17 residues long. Germline V gives CDR1 LNHDA, CDR2 SQIVND (reference sequence). Losses at the gene ends were 3 bases for V and 3 bases for J; bases not matched to a gene: 14. Filled out from reference TRBV19 and TRBJ2-7, the complete variable domain reads DGGITQSPKYLFRKEGQNVTLSCEQNLNHDAMYWYRQDPGQGLRLIYYSQIVNDFQKGDIAEGYSVSREKKESFPLTVTSAQKNPTAFYLCASSMGLVRDSFYEQYFGPGTRLTVT.

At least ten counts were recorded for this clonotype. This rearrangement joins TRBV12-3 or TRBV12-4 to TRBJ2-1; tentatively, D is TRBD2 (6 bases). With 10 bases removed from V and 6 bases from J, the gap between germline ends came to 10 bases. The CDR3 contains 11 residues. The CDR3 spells CATTRGNEQFF. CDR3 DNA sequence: TGTGCCACCACGCGGGGCAATGAGCAGTTCTTC.

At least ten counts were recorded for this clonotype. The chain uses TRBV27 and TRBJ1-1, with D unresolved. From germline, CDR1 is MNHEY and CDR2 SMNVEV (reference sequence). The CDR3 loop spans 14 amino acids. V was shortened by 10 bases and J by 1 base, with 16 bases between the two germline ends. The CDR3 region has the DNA TGTGCCACCCTAAACTCCCCATGGAACACTGAAGCTTTCTTT. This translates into CATLNSPWNTEAFF.

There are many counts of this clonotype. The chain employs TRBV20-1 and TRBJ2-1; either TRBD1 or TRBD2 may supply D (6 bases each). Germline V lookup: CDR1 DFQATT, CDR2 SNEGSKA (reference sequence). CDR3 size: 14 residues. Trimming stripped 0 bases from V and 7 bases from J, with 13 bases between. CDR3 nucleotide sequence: TGCAGTGCTAGAGACCAACGGGGGCCGAATGAGCAGTTCTTC. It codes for CSARDQRGPNEQFF.

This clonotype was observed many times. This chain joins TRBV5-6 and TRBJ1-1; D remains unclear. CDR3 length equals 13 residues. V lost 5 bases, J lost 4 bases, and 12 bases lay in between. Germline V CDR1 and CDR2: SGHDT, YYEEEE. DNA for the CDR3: TGTGCCAGCAGACCGTTCGGTAGCACTGAAGCTTTCTTT. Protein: CASRPFGSTEAFF.

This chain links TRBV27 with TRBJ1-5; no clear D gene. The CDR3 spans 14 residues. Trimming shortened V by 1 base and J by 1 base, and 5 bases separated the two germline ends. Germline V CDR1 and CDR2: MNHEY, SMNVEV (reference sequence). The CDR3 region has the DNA TGTGCCAGCAGTTTATTTCAGAGCAATCAGCCCCAGCATTTT. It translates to CASSLFQSNQPQHF.

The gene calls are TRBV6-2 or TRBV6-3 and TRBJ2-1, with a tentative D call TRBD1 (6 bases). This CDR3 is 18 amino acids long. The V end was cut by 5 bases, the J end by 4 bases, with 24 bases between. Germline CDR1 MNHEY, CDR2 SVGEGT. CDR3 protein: CASSEGRIQGFLYNEQFF. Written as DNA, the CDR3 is TGTGCCAGCAGTGAAGGACGGATCCAGGGGTTTCTATACAATGAGCAGTTCTTC.

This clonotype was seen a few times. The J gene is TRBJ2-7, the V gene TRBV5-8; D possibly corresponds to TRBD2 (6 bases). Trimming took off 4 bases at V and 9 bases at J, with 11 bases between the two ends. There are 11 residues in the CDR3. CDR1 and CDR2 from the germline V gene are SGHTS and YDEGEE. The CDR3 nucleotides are TGTGCCAGCAGCCTGCCACTAGCGCAGTACTTC. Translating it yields CASSLPLAQYF.

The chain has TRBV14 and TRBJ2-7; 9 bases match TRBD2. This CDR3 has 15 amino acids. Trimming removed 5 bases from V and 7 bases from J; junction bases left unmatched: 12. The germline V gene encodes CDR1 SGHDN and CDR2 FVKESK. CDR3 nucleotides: TGTGCCAGCAGCAGACTCCTAGCGGGATACGGGGAGCAGTACTTC. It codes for CASSRLLAGYGEQYF.

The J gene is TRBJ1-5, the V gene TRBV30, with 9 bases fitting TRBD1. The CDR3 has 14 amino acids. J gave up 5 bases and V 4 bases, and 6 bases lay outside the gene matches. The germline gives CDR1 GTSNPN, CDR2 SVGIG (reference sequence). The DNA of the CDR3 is TGTGCCTGGACAACAGGGGGCTGGGATCAGCCCCAGCATTTT. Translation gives CAWTTGGWDQPQHF.

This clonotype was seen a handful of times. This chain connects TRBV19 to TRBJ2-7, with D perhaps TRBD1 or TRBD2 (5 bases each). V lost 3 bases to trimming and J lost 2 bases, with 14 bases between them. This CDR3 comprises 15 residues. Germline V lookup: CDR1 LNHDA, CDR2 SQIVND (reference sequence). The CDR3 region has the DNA TGTGCCAGTAGTATCGATAGGGACCGGCCCTACGAGCAGTACTTC. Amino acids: CASSIDRDRPYEQYF.

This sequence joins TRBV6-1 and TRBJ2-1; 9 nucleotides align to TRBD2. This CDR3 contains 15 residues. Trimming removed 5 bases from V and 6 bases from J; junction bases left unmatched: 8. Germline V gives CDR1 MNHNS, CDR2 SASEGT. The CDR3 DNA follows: TGTGCCAGCAGTACCGGACTAGCGACGGTCAATGAGCAGTTCTTC. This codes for CASSTGLATVNEQFF.

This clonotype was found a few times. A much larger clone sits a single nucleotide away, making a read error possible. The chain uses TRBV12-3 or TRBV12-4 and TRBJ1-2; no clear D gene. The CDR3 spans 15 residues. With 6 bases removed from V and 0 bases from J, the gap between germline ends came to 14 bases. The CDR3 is CASSRDYPTNYGYTF. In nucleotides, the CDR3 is TGTGCCAGCAGCCGAGATTACCCCACTAACTATGGCTACACCTTC.

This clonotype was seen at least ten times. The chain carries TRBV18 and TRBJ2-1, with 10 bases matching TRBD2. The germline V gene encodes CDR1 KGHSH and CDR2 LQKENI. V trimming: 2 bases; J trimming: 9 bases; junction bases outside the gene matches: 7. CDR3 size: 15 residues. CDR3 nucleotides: TGTGCCAGCTCACCAAATATAGCGGGAGGCCCTGAGCAGTTCTTC. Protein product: CASSPNIAGGPEQFF.

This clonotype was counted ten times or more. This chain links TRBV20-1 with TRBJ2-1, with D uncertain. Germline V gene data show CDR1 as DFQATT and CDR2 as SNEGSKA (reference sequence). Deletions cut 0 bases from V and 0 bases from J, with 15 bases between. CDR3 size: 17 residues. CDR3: CSARDLTGESSYNEQFF. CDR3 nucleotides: TGCAGTGCTAGAGATCTTACCGGAGAGAGCTCCTACAATGAGCAGTTCTTC.

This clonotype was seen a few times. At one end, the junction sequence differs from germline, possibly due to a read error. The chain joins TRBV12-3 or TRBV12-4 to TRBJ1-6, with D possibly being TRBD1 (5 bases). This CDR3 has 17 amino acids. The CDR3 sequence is CDSFPNRSSSYNSPLHF. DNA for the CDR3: TGCGACAGCTTCCCAAACAGAAGTAGCTCCTATAATTCACCCCTCCACTTT.

The CDR3 bases are TGTGCCAGCAGCCAAGGCAATAGCGGGACAGATACGCAGTATTTT. Its translation: CASSQGNSGTDTQYF. This chain joins TRBV4-2 and TRBJ2-3; 7 bases are shared with TRBD2. The CDR3 loop spans 15 amino acids. The V gene's germline CDR1 is LGHNA and CDR2 YNFKEQ. J lost 3 bases, V lost 1 base, and 4 bases had no gene match.

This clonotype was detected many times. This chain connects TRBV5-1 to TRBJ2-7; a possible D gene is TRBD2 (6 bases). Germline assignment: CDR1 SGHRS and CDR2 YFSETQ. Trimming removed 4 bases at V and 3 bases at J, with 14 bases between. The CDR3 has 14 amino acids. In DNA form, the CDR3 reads TGCGCCAGCAGCATGGCGGGGAACTACTACGAGCAGTACTTC. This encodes CASSMAGNYYEQYF. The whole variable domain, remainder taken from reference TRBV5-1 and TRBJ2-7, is KAGVTQTPRYLIKTRGQQVTLSCSPISGHRSVSWYQQTPGQGLQFLFEYFSETQRNKGNFPGRFSGRQFSNSRSEMNVSTLELGDSALYLCASSMAGNYYEQYFGPGTRLTVT.

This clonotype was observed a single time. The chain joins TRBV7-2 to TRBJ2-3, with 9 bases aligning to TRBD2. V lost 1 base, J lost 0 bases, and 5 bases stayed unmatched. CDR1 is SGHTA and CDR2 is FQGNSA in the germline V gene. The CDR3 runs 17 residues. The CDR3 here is CASSLVLAGTSTDTQYF. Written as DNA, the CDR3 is TGTGCCAGCAGCTTAGTACTAGCGGGTACTAGCACAGATACGCAGTATTTT.

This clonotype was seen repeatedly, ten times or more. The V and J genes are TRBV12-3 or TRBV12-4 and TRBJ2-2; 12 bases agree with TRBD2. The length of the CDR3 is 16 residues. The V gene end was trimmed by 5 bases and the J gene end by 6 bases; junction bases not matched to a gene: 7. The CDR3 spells CASSPLAGGYSGELFF. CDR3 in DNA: TGTGCCAGCAGTCCTCTAGCGGGAGGGTATTCCGGGGAGCTGTTTTTT.

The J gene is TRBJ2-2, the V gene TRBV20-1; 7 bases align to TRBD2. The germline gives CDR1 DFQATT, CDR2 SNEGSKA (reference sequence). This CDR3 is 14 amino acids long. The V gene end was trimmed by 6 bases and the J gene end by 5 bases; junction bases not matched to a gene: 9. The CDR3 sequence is CSAAREAGTGELFF. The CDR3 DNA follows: TGCAGTGCAGCCCGGGAGGCGGGGACCGGGGAGCTGTTTTTT.

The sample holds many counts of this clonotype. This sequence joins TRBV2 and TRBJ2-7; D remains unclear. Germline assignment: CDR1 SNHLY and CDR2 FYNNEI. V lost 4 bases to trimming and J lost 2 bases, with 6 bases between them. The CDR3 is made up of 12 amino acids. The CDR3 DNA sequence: TGTGCCAGCAGTGGACAAACCTACGAGCAGTACTTC. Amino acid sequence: CASSGQTYEQYF. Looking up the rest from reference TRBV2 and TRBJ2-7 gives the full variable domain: EPEVTQTPSHQVTQMGQEVILRCVPISNHLYFYWYRQILGQKVEFLVSFYNNEISEKSEIFDDQFSVERPDGSNFTLKIRSTKLEDSAMYFCASSGQTYEQYFGPGTRLTVT.

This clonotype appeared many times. The CDR3 DNA reads TGTGCCAGCAGTGAAGCGGGACCTAGTGAAGCTTTCTTT. Translated: CASSEAGPSEAFF. The chain combines TRBV6-1 with TRBJ1-1; a possible D gene is TRBD1 (5 bases). Germline V gene data show CDR1 as MNHNS and CDR2 as SASEGT. Between the trimmed V and J ends, which lost 0 bases and 7 bases, there was a span of 9 bases. This CDR3 is 13 amino acids long.